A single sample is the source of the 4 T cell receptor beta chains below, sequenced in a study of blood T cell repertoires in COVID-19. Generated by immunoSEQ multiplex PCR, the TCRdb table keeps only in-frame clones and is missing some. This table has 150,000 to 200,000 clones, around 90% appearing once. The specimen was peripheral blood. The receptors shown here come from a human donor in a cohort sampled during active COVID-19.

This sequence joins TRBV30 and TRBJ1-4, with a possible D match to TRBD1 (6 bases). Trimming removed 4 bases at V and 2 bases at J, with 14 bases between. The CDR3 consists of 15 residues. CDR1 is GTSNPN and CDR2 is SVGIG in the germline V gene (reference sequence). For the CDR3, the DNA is TGTGCCTGGAATTGGGGGGGCCGGACTAATGAAAAACTGTTTTTT. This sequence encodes CAWNWGGRTNEKLFF.

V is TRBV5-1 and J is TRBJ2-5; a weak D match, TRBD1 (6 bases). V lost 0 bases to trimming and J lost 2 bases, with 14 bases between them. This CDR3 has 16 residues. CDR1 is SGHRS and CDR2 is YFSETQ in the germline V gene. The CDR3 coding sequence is TGCGCCAGCAGCTTGGGGGGGCTCCCGGGACAAGAGACCCAGTACTTC. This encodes CASSLGGLPGQETQYF.

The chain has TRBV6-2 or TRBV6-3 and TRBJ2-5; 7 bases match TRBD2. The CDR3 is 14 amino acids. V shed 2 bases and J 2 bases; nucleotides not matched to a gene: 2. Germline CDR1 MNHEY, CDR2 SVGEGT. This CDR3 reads CASSYGGVQETQYF. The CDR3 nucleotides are TGTGCCAGCAGTTACGGGGGGGTTCAAGAGACCCAGTACTTC.

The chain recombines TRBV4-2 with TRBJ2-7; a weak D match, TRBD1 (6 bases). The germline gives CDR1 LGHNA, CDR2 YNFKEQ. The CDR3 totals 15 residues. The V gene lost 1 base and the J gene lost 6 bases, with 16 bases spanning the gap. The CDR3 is CASSQGDKLDGEQYF. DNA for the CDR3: TGTGCCAGCAGCCAAGGGGACAAATTAGATGGCGAGCAGTACTTC.